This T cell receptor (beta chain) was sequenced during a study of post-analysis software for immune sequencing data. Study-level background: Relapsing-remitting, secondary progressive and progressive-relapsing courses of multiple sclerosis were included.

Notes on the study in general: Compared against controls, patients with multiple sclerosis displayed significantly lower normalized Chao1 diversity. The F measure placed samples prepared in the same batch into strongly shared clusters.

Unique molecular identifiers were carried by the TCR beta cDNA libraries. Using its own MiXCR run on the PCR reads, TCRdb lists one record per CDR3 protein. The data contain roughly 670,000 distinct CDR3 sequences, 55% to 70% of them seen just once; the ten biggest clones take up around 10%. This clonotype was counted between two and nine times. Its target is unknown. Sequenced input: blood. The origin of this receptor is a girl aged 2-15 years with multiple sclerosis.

For the CDR3, the DNA is TGTGTCACGGGACTCTACGAGCAGTACTTC. Translated: CVTGLYEQYF. This chain links TRBV27 with TRBJ2-7, with D possibly being TRBD2 (6 bases). There are 10 residues in the CDR3. Germline CDR1 reads MNHEY; CDR2 reads SMNVEV (reference sequence).